Presented here are 25 T cell receptor beta chains from one specimen sequenced in a study of blood T cell repertoires in COVID-19. Measured with immunoSEQ multiplex PCR; TCRdb has only the in-frame clones, and not every one. The sample yields over 300,000 clones, 65% to 85% seen once. The sequenced sample consisted of peripheral blood. These receptors were taken from a woman in her forties or fifties with acute or convalescent COVID-19.

V gene TRBV14 combines with J gene TRBJ2-7; 9 positions agree with TRBD2. The CDR3 contains 13 residues. Germline assignment: CDR1 SGHDN and CDR2 FVKESK. V trimming: 6 bases; J trimming: 2 bases; junction bases outside the gene matches: 2. The CDR3 nucleotides are TGTGCCAGCAGGACTAGCGGAACCTACGAGCAGTACTTC. It yields the protein CASRTSGTYEQYF.

The chain links TRBV7-2 to TRBJ2-5; 8 bases line up with TRBD2. The junction had 7 bases not matched to a gene; V was cut back by 5 bases and J by 5 bases. CDR1 and CDR2 from the germline V gene are SGHTA and FQGNSA. The CDR3 loop spans 14 amino acids. The CDR3 DNA follows: TGTGCCAGCAGCCTCACGGGGGGGCCGGAGACCCAGTACTTC. Amino acids: CASSLTGGPETQYF.

The chain links TRBV4-1 to TRBJ1-4; 7 bases map to TRBD1. The CDR3 sequence is 15 residues long. Germline values: CDR1 MGHRA, CDR2 YSYEKL. The J segment lost 5 bases and the V segment lost 0 bases, leaving 3 bases of the junction unmatched. The CDR3 spells CASSQEEQGNEKLFF. The CDR3 DNA reads as TGCGCCAGCAGCCAAGAAGAACAGGGGAATGAAAAACTGTTTTTT.

As concerns this clone: The sample carries other DNA sequences with the same CDR3. The chain employs TRBV18 and TRBJ2-2; D unresolved. The CDR3 is 15 residues long. The V and J ends lost 0 bases and 1 base respectively, with 6 bases between them. Germline V CDR1 and CDR2: KGHSH, LQKENI. The CDR3 loop is CASSPPSGNTGELFF. The CDR3 bases are TGTGCCAGCTCACCACCGTCAGGGAACACCGGGGAGCTGTTTTTT.

The rearrangement links TRBV9 to TRBJ2-1; possibly TRBD1 for D (5 bases). With 0 bases removed from V and 4 bases from J, the gap between germline ends came to 17 bases. Germline CDR1 and CDR2: SGDLS and YYNGEE. CDR3 length equals 17 residues. The CDR3 DNA sequence: TGTGCCAGCAGCGTAGGGAGAGCGACAGCAAGATACAATGAGCAGTTCTTC. Residues: CASSVGRATARYNEQFF.

J is TRBJ2-5 and V is TRBV6-5; the match to TRBD1 covers 9 bases. The CDR3 extends over 11 amino acids. Germline-derived CDR1 and CDR2 are MNHEY and SVGAGI. V lost 5 bases, J lost 10 bases, and 2 bases stayed unmatched. CDR3 DNA: TGTGCCAGCAGTCGGGACAGGGACCAGTACTTC. Its translation: CASSRDRDQYF.

The chain employs TRBV4-3 and TRBJ2-3; 8 bases are a match to TRBD2. This CDR3 region has 13 residues. Germline V gene data show CDR1 as LGHNA and CDR2 as YSLEER. CDR3 protein: CAPASGPTDTQYF. The CDR3 bases are TGCGCGCCCGCTAGCGGGCCCACAGATACGCAGTATTTT.

On this clone: Other DNA sequences of this sample code for an identical CDR3. The chain links TRBV27 to TRBJ2-5; 7 bases align to TRBD2. The CDR3 has 13 residues. V gave up 5 bases and J gave up 5 bases; unmatched junction bases: 5. Germline CDR1 and CDR2: MNHEY and SMNVEV (reference sequence). CDR3: CASSLGRGETQYF. CDR3 nucleotide sequence: TGTGCCAGCAGTCTGGGGCGGGGGGAGACCCAGTACTTC.

The V gene is TRBV10-3, the J gene TRBJ1-1; D remains unclear. The ends were cut back, 7 bases at V and 1 base at J, with 10 bases in the middle. The CDR3 sequence is 13 residues long. Per germline, CDR1 ENHRY and CDR2 SYGVKD. The CDR3: CAIKSFGNTEAFF. In DNA, the CDR3 is TGTGCCATCAAAAGTTTCGGGAACACTGAAGCTTTCTTT.

In the case of this clone: Other DNA sequences in this specimen translate into the identical CDR3. The CDR3 DNA sequence: TGTGCCAGCAGCGCCCAGGGGGCTGCTGGAAACACCATATATTTT. Residues: CASSAQGAAGNTIYF. The V gene is TRBV6-5, the J gene TRBJ1-3, with 8 bases fitting TRBD1. There are 15 residues in the CDR3. Trimming at V came to 6 bases and at J to 2 bases, leaving 6 bases not matched to a gene. Germline V gene lookup returns CDR1 MNHEY and CDR2 SVGAGI.

This CDR3 is CASSVGGHRVNEQFF. CDR3 DNA sequence: TGTGCCAGCAGCGTAGGGGGGCACCGGGTCAATGAGCAGTTCTTC. The J gene is TRBJ2-1, the V gene TRBV9; tentative D call: TRBD1 (6 bases). This CDR3 has 15 residues. From germline, CDR1 is SGDLS and CDR2 YYNGEE. V was pared by 0 bases and J by 6 bases, with 13 bases between.

The V call is TRBV12-5, the J call TRBJ1-1, with D possibly TRBD1 on 6 matching bases. Germline V gives CDR1 LGHNT, CDR2 FRNRAP. The V gene lost 7 bases and the J gene lost 1 base, with 13 bases spanning the gap. This CDR3 comprises 14 residues. The DNA for the CDR3 is TGTGCTAGTGCCTGGGGGACACAGAACACTGAAGCTTTCTTT. Encoded protein: CASAWGTQNTEAFF.

The gene calls are TRBV19 and TRBJ1-6; D is possibly TRBD1 (6 bases). The germline CDR1 and CDR2 sequences are LNHDA and SQIVND (reference sequence). The CDR3 is 14 residues long. The V gene lost 7 bases and the J gene lost 7 bases, with 14 bases spanning the gap. CDR3 sequence: CASKLQGRNSPLHF. The CDR3 DNA is TGTGCCAGTAAATTACAGGGAAGGAATTCACCCCTCCACTTT.

V gene TRBV23-1 combines with J gene TRBJ2-7; 8 nucleotides agree with TRBD1. TRBV23-1 is reported as an ORF; its role is uncertain. V lost 2 bases, J lost 3 bases, and 6 bases stayed unmatched. There are 15 residues in the CDR3. The CDR3 sequence: CASSQRRTGSYEQYF. In DNA form, the CDR3 reads TGCGCCAGCAGTCAAAGGAGGACAGGGAGCTACGAGCAGTACTTC.

The chain joins TRBV2 to TRBJ1-2; D perhaps matches TRBD1 (5 bases). In germline, CDR1 is SNHLY, CDR2 FYNNEI. The CDR3 consists of 14 residues. Trimming stripped 2 bases from V and 6 bases from J, with 13 bases between. This chain's CDR3 is CASSEQGISNGYTF. The CDR3, as DNA: TGTGCCAGCAGTGAACAGGGCATCTCGAATGGCTACACCTTC.

The chain is built from TRBV2 and TRBJ2-3; the match to TRBD2 covers 10 bases. The CDR3 has 17 residues. V shed 5 bases and J 4 bases; nucleotides not matched to a gene: 12. Germline CDR1 is SNHLY and CDR2 is FYNNEI. The CDR3 sequence: CASSRSGGPQWADTQYF. For the CDR3, the DNA is TGTGCCAGCAGTCGTAGCGGGGGGCCCCAGTGGGCAGATACGCAGTATTTT.

This clone has just one count. V gene TRBV6-5 combines with J gene TRBJ2-4, with D possibly TRBD1 on 5 matching bases. Germline V lookup: CDR1 MNHEY, CDR2 SVGAGI. The V and J ends lost 6 bases and 1 base respectively, with 10 bases between them. The CDR3 contains 14 residues. The DNA for the CDR3 is TGTGCCAGCAGCCAGACAGAGGCCAAAAACATTCAGTACTTC. This sequence encodes CASSQTEAKNIQYF.

The chain couples TRBV5-1 to TRBJ2-2, with a tentative D call TRBD2 (6 bases). Germline CDR1 reads SGHRS; CDR2 reads YFSETQ. The length of the CDR3 is 14 residues. Trimming removed 1 base from V and 6 bases from J, with 10 bases in between. CDR3 nucleotide sequence: TGCGCCAGCAGCTTGATGGGAGGTTCCGGGGAGCTGTTTTTT. Translated, it gives CASSLMGGSGELFF.

The chain links TRBV9 to TRBJ2-1; D is perhaps TRBD2 (6 bases). The CDR3 length is 13 residues. V shed 3 bases and J shed 10 bases, with 14 bases lying between them. The germline CDR1 and CDR2 sequences are SGDLS and YYNGEE. The CDR3 spells CASSAIAAVEQFF. As DNA, the CDR3 is TGTGCCAGCAGCGCGATAGCGGCCGTAGAGCAGTTCTTC.

The CDR3 DNA is TGTGCCAGCAGCTTACAGATGGGCCCTAACTATGGCTACACCTTC. Amino acid sequence: CASSLQMGPNYGYTF. The chain uses TRBV7-8 and TRBJ1-2; D is unclear. CDR1 SGHVS and CDR2 FQNEAQ come from the germline V gene. The CDR3 has 15 residues. Trimming removed 2 bases from V and 0 bases from J, with 10 bases in between. Full variable domain (outside the CDR3, taken from reference TRBV7-8 and TRBJ1-2): GAGVSQSPRYKVAKRGQDVALRCDPISGHVSLFWYQQALGQGPEFLTYFQNEAQLDKSGLPSDRFFAERPEGSVSTLKIQRTQQEDSAVYLCASSLQMGPNYGYTFGSGTRLTVV.

V is TRBV30 and J is TRBJ1-2; D possibly corresponds to TRBD1 (5 bases). The CDR3 is 13 amino acids. The germline V gene has CDR1 GTSNPN and CDR2 SVGIG (reference sequence). V lost 4 bases and J 4 bases, leaving 13 bases between the germline ends. The CDR3 region has the DNA TGTGCCTGGACCTCCATGGGGGGCTATGGCTACACCTTC. Protein: CAWTSMGGYGYTF. The variable domain in full, with the rest retrieved from reference TRBV30 and TRBJ1-2, is SQTIHQWPATLVQPVGSPLSLECTVEGTSNPNLYWYRQAAGRGLQLLFYSVGIGQISSEVPQNLSASRPQDRQFILSSKKLLLSDSGFYLCAWTSMGGYGYTFGSGTRLTVV.

The rearrangement uses TRBV5-5 and TRBJ2-5; possibly TRBD1 for D (6 bases). The germline gives CDR1 SGHKS, CDR2 YYEKEE (reference sequence). The V end was cut by 4 bases, the J end by 4 bases, with 23 bases between. This CDR3 comprises 17 residues. The CDR3 here is CASSRGSNFGGGETQYF. The DNA of the CDR3 is TGTGCCAGCAGCCGAGGATCAAATTTTGGGGGCGGAGAGACCCAGTACTTC.

V and J are TRBV30 and TRBJ2-2; unclear D gene. CDR1 and CDR2 (germline): GTSNPN, SVGIG (reference sequence). The CDR3 runs to 15 residues. The V end was cut by 3 bases, the J end by 5 bases, with 16 bases between. CDR3 nucleotides: TGTGCCTGGAGCGCCCTCTCCGCCGGGACCGGGGAGCTGTTTTTT. Encoded protein: CAWSALSAGTGELFF.

The V call is TRBV21-1, the J call TRBJ2-7; whether TRBD2, the table's D call, matches the DNA was not checked. TRBV21-1 is assigned pseudogene status. CDR3 length: 14 amino acids. The CDR3 loop is CASSRGAVSYEQYV. CDR3 DNA sequence: TGTGCCAGCAGCCGGGGGGCCGTGAGCTACGAGCAGTACGTC.

The chain employs TRBV3-1 (or the pseudogene TRBV3-2) and TRBJ2-7; D is ambiguous. The CDR3 covers 14 residues. The ends were cut back, 4 bases at V and 0 bases at J, with 10 bases in the middle. Germline CDR1 LGHDT, CDR2 YNNKEL (reference sequence). CDR3 region: CASSPRLGSYEQYF. The CDR3 DNA follows: TGTGCCAGCAGCCCACGACTGGGCTCCTACGAGCAGTACTTC.